The entry that follows covers one T cell receptor (beta chain) sequence. Its antigen is unknown. The sample comes from a study of T cell responses to AZD1222 COVID-19 vaccine. About the study: Investigators merged groups given second doses at roughly 4 or roughly 12 weeks.

The CDR3 spans 14 residues. Germline V gene data show CDR1 as KGHDR and CDR2 as SFDVKD. Study results and limitations: At baseline, just six or seven AZD1222 recipients tested seropositive. In the spike-specific TCR repertoire, nearly half reportedly target unmutated variant regions. Donor demographics were predominantly white British with a female majority; clonal diversity may be underestimated.

TCRdb keeps only in-frame clones here, not all; method: immunoSEQ multiplex PCR. The table lists roughly 150,000 clones, roughly 90% of them singletons. The material sequenced was peripheral blood, taken on day 0 of AZD1222 vaccination. The receptor comes from an adult in good health. The rearrangement uses TRBV24-1 and TRBJ1-1, with D uncertain. The CDR3 bases are TGTGGAGTGACTAAAGGACCGATGAACACTGAAGCTTTCTTT. This codes for CGVTKGPMNTEAFF.